The rows below give T cell receptor beta chains drawn from one sample of a study of blood T cell repertoires in COVID-19. This table comes from immunoSEQ multiplex PCR, and its TCRdb copy is limited to in-frame clones, with some not included. The sample includes about 240,000 clones, around 85% of them seen just once. The source material was peripheral blood. Receptor source: a woman aged 80 or over with acute or convalescent COVID-19. The CDR3 runs from the conserved cysteine through the conserved F or W. Fields, in order: V gene, J gene, clone size, CDR3 length, D gene, CDR3 protein, CDR3 DNA. The D gene is left open where the match is weak. Where a row states a size, it is once, few, many or the class of an expanded clone; other rows omit it.

TRBV7-6	TRBJ1-3	-	16	TRBD1	CASSLGTGRSGNTIYF	TGTGCCAGCAGCCTGGGGACAGGAAGGTCTGGAAACACCATATATTTT
TRBV4-2	TRBJ1-4	-	17	-	CASSQVSGAATNEKLFF	TGTGCCAGCAGCCAAGTGAGCGGGGCGGCAACTAATGAAAAACTGTTTTTT
TRBV7-2	TRBJ2-1	once	15	TRBD2	CASSFQRGGRNEQFF	TGTGCCAGCAGCTTTCAGCGGGGGGGCCGTAATGAGCAGTTCTTC
TRBV7-9	TRBJ2-7	once	13	-	CASSLGQSNEQYF	TGTGCCAGCAGCTTAGGGCAGTCCAACGAGCAGTACTTC
TRBV9	TRBJ2-5	-	16	TRBD1	CASSVGTGGHRETQYF	TGTGCCAGCAGCGTAGGCACAGGGGGCCATAGGGAGACCCAGTACTTC
TRBV20-1	TRBJ2-1	few	11	-	CSASGYNEQFF	TGCAGTGCTAGCGGGTACAATGAGCAGTTCTTC
TRBV7-2	TRBJ1-2	-	14	TRBD1	CASSSGDRVYGYTF	TGTGCCAGCAGCTCGGGGGACAGGGTCTATGGCTACACCTTC
TRBV6-5	TRBJ2-7	-	13	-	CASRVPGLDEQYF	TGTGCCAGCAGGGTTCCGGGACTCGACGAGCAGTACTTC
TRBV7-9	TRBJ2-7	-	14	-	CASSIRGADYEQYF	TGTGCCAGCAGCATCAGGGGGGCGGATTACGAGCAGTACTTC
TRBV5-5	TRBJ1-2	-	15	-	CASSWGDGFGYGYTF	TGTGCCAGCAGCTGGGGGGACGGATTCGGGTATGGCTACACCTTC
TRBV30	TRBJ1-2	-	13	TRBD1	CAWTRDRDGGYTF	TGTGCCTGGACCCGGGACAGGGACGGCGGCTACACCTTC
TRBV19	TRBJ1-1	-	13	-	CASSTHMNTEAFF	TGTGCCAGTAGTACCCACATGAACACTGAAGCTTTCTTT
TRBV15	TRBJ2-7	-	14	-	CATSRDLQTYEQYF	TGTGCCACCAGCAGAGATTTACAGACCTACGAGCAGTACTTC
TRBV6-2/TRBV6-3	TRBJ1-2	-	14	-	CASSYGPGIGGYTF	TGTGCCAGCAGTTACGGTCCAGGGATCGGTGGCTACACCTTC
TRBV2	TRBJ1-6	-	15	-	CASSEGRAFNSPLHF	TGTGCCAGCAGTGAAGGGAGGGCCTTTAATTCACCCCTCCACTTT
TRBV4-1	TRBJ1-1	-	15	-	CASSQEEGGNTEAFF	TGCGCCAGCAGCCAAGAAGAGGGCGGGAACACTGAAGCTTTCTTT
TRBV11-2	TRBJ2-5	-	12	-	CASTLPGLSQYF	TGTGCCAGCACCCTACCGGGACTTTCACAGTACTTC
TRBV6-6	TRBJ1-5	-	12	-	CASSSGASPQHF	TGTGCCAGCAGTTCTGGGGCTTCACCCCAGCATTTT
TRBV28	TRBJ2-5	-	11	-	CASLAGETQYF	TGTGCCAGCCTTGCGGGGGAGACCCAGTACTTC
TRBV5-6	TRBJ1-2	few	11	-	CASSLGGGYTF	TGTGCCAGCAGCTTAGGAGGAGGCTACACCTTC
TRBV3-1/TRBV3-2	TRBJ2-5	-	12	TRBD2	CASGGGLETQYF	TGTGCCAGCGGGGGGGGTCTCGAGACCCAGTACTTC
TRBV5-1	TRBJ2-2	once	14	-	CASSLTTNTGELFF	TGCGCCAGCAGCTTGACAACGAACACCGGGGAGCTGTTTTTT
TRBV19	TRBJ1-2	-	12	TRBD1	CASTATGDGYTF	TGTGCCAGTACCGCGACAGGGGATGGCTACACCTTC
TRBV5-1	TRBJ1-1	-	13	-	CASSTRENTEAFF	TGCGCCAGCAGCACTAGAGAGAACACTGAAGCTTTCTTT
TRBV5-1	TRBJ1-1	-	15	-	CASSLSGGRNTEAFF	TGCGCCAGCAGTCTATCCGGGGGGCGCAACACTGAAGCTTTCTTT
TRBV5-6	TRBJ1-3	-	14	-	CASSHWDIGNTIYF	TGTGCCAGCAGCCATTGGGACATCGGAAACACCATATATTTT
TRBV19	TRBJ1-1	-	12	-	CASSISGFEAFF	TGTGCCAGTAGTATTTCGGGATTTGAAGCTTTCTTT
TRBV7-8	TRBJ2-5	-	14	TRBD1	CASSVTGGQETQYF	TGTGCCAGCAGCGTAACAGGGGGACAAGAGACCCAGTACTTC
TRBV6-5	TRBJ1-2	-	13	-	CAAVSGMNYGYTF	TGTGCCGCCGTCTCCGGGATGAACTATGGCTACACCTTC
TRBV18	TRBJ1-3	-	14	-	CASSLGQYGNTIYF	TGTGCCAGCTCATTAGGACAGTATGGAAACACCATATATTTT
TRBV27	TRBJ1-2	-	15	TRBD1	CASSLSWTGGYGYTF	TGTGCCAGCAGTTTATCCTGGACAGGGGGCTATGGCTACACCTTC
TRBV5-8	TRBJ2-5	-	13	-	CASSLDRRETQYF	TGTGCCAGCAGCTTGGACAGACGGGAGACCCAGTACTTC
TRBV19	TRBJ2-6	once	18	-	CASSNLASNSPGANVLTF	TGTGCCAGTAGTAACTTAGCGTCAAACAGCCCTGGGGCCAACGTCCTGACTTTC
TRBV24-1	TRBJ1-2	-	14	-	CATGRKGDNYGYTF	TGTGCCACCGGTCGGAAGGGAGATAACTATGGCTACACCTTC
TRBV7-2	TRBJ1-6	-	18	TRBD1	CASSPRTGVSLYNSPLHF	TGTGCCAGCAGCCCGAGGACAGGGGTCTCCCTATATAATTCACCCCTCCACTTT
TRBV7-9	TRBJ1-3	-	14	-	CASSLTGSGNTIYF	TGTGCCAGCAGCTTAACAGGGTCAGGAAACACCATATATTTT
TRBV5-6	TRBJ2-7	-	17	TRBD2	CASGLGTRGGTYYEQYF	TGTGCCAGCGGCCTTGGAACGCGGGGGGGGACGTACTACGAGCAGTACTTC
TRBV5-8	TRBJ2-1	-	14	-	CASSAVLQYNEQFF	TGTGCCAGCAGCGCGGTCCTACAATACAATGAGCAGTTCTTC
TRBV19	TRBJ2-1	-	11	-	CASYSYNEQFF	TGTGCCAGTTACTCCTACAATGAGCAGTTCTTC
TRBV6-6	TRBJ2-3	-	15	TRBD2	CASSSSGGRTDTQYF	TGTGCCAGCAGTTCCAGCGGGGGGCGCACAGATACGCAGTATTTT
TRBV5-1	TRBJ2-3	-	19	-	CASTKGPSGRGIVGDTQYF	TGCGCCAGCACGAAAGGCCCATCTGGCAGGGGTATTGTGGGGGATACGCAGTATTTT
TRBV5-1	TRBJ1-4	-	16	TRBD1	CASSLRTGATNEKLFF	TGCGCCAGCAGCCTACGGACAGGGGCAACTAATGAAAAACTGTTTTTT
TRBV6-5	TRBJ1-5	-	14	-	CASSPDYSFPPQHF	TGTGCCAGCAGCCCCGACTATTCTTTTCCGCCCCAGCATTTT
TRBV18	TRBJ2-5	-	16	TRBD1	CASSPRDRGRQETQYF	TGTGCCAGCTCACCACGAGACAGGGGCCGCCAAGAGACCCAGTACTTC
TRBV6-5	TRBJ2-7	once	13	TRBD1	CASSKQGTDEQYF	TGTGCCAGCAGTAAACAGGGGACCGACGAGCAGTACTTC
TRBV9	TRBJ1-2	-	11	-	CASSVGHGYTF	TGTGCCAGCAGCGTAGGGCATGGCTACACCTTC
TRBV19	TRBJ1-5	-	15	-	CASTTTTGSGQPQHF	TGTGCCAGTACCACAACTACAGGGTCCGGGCAGCCCCAGCATTTT
TRBV2	TRBJ1-2	-	13	-	CASTRQTFPGYTF	TGTGCCAGCACGCGGCAGACCTTCCCTGGCTACACCTTC